The rows below give T cell receptor beta chains drawn from one sample of a study of blood T cell repertoires in COVID-19. Repertoires were generated with immunoSEQ multiplex PCR, while TCRdb's copy carries only in-frame clones and drops some. The sample carries around 28,000 clones, 75% to 90% recorded once. The sample consisted of peripheral blood. The receptors shown here come from a human donor with acute or convalescent COVID-19. The donor label of this sample is uncertain. CDR3s include the opening cysteine and the closing phenylalanine or tryptophan. Fields, in order: J gene, clone size, CDR3 length, V gene, CDR3 protein. Size tells how often a clone was seen (once, few, many) or the class of an expanded clone, and some rows leave it out.

j_gene: TRBJ2-5
abundance: .
len: 16
v_gene: TRBV5-4
CDR3aa: CASSLSSGRAWETQYF

j_gene: TRBJ2-3
abundance: .
len: 17
v_gene: TRBV11-3
CDR3aa: CASSYRSGRAGTDTQYF

j_gene: TRBJ2-5
abundance: .
len: 15
v_gene: TRBV29-1
CDR3aa: CSARTGSEIEETQYF

j_gene: TRBJ1-5
abundance: .
len: 15
v_gene: TRBV27
CDR3aa: CASSPEAGFNQPQHF

j_gene: TRBJ2-1
abundance: .
len: 14
v_gene: TRBV19
CDR3aa: CASSIRQGYNEQFF

j_gene: TRBJ1-5
abundance: .
len: 13
v_gene: TRBV3-1/TRBV3-2
CDR3aa: CASSRDTNQPQHF

j_gene: TRBJ2-1
abundance: .
len: 13
v_gene: TRBV3-1/TRBV3-2
CDR3aa: CASSYGGYNEQFF

j_gene: TRBJ2-1
abundance: .
len: 15
v_gene: TRBV5-1
CDR3aa: CASSLPGTSFDEQFF

j_gene: TRBJ1-1
abundance: few
len: 14
v_gene: TRBV2
CDR3aa: CASTGRGDSTEAFF

j_gene: TRBJ1-6
abundance: .
len: 15
v_gene: TRBV9
CDR3aa: CASSSAGGYNSPLHF

j_gene: TRBJ2-3
abundance: .
len: 15
v_gene: TRBV7-2
CDR3aa: CASSLVYRGTDTQYF

j_gene: TRBJ2-7
abundance: .
len: 13
v_gene: TRBV7-3
CDR3aa: CASSFYDSYEQYF

j_gene: TRBJ1-3
abundance: .
len: 13
v_gene: TRBV18
CDR3aa: CASEQDSGNTIYF

j_gene: TRBJ1-2
abundance: once
len: 13
v_gene: TRBV6-5
CDR3aa: CLSEDSTRYGYTF